This TCR beta chain was obtained from a study of T-cell memory formation after mild COVID-19. Study details: Across donors, TCR clusters were largely donor specific.

Notes on the study in general: Clones that got smaller from day 15 to 85 had even CD4/CD8, while clones growing later tipped toward CD4+. Confirmation of SARS-CoV-2 specificity was lacking for second-wave clones peaking day 37.

This clonotype was observed many times. Its specificity is unknown. 5'RACE with constant-segment primers yielded barcoded, UMI-tagged TCR alpha and TCR beta cDNA libraries. MiXCR, run by TCRdb on the 5' RACE reads, gives a single entry per CDR3 protein. The data contain about 560,000 distinct CDR3 sequences, 17% of them singletons. V was trimmed by 1 base and J by 0 bases, leaving 10 bases between them. The CDR3 extends over 16 amino acids. The clonotype originates from an adult woman who had mild COVID-19 (a few samples of this study predate the infection). Cell type and time point are not known. This chain uses TRBV12-3 or TRBV12-4 with TRBJ2-1, with a tentative D call TRBD2 (6 bases). Sequencing was performed on PBMCs or a T cell subset sorted from them (not recorded which). The CDR3 region is CASSLGGGSSYNEQFF. CDR3 in DNA: TGTGCCAGCAGTTTAGGTGGGGGGAGCTCCTACAATGAGCAGTTCTTC.